This is a list of T cell receptor beta chains from one sample in a study of cytomegalovirus exposure and HLA in healthy donors. Repertoires were generated with immunoSEQ multiplex PCR, while TCRdb's copy carries only in-frame clones and drops some. This table holds around 220,000 clones, 60% to 85% found once. The sample was PBMCs. These receptors were taken from a man in his forties in good health and CMV-seronegative. CDR3s include the opening cysteine and the closing phenylalanine or tryptophan. Fields, in order: V gene, clone size, J gene, D gene, CDR3 DNA, CDR3 protein. D genes are given only for firm matches. Where a row states a size, it is once, few, many or the class of an expanded clone; other rows omit it.

TRBV15,few,TRBJ2-3,TRBD2,TGTGCCACCAGCAGAGATCGGGACGGGGGGGTAGATACGCAGTATTTT,CATSRDRDGGVDTQYF
TRBV27,-,TRBJ1-2,-,TGTGCCAGCAGTTTATGGGGGGGTGCTAACTATGGCTACACCTTC,CASSLWGGANYGYTF
TRBV6-1,-,TRBJ1-2,-,TGTGCCAGCTCCTTGACAGGATCCCTTAACTATGGCTACACCTTC,CASSLTGSLNYGYTF
TRBV7-3,-,TRBJ1-6,TRBD1,TGTGCCAGCAGCTTAGCAGGGACAGGGGTTGATTCACCCCTCCACTTT,CASSLAGTGVDSPLHF
TRBV14,-,TRBJ2-2,TRBD1,TGTGCCAGCAGCCGTAGAGCCGGGACAGCGAACACCGGGGAGCTGTTTTTT,CASSRRAGTANTGELFF
TRBV5-8,-,TRBJ2-3,-,TGTGCCAGCAGCTTCAGGCGTCCCACAGATACGCAGTATTTT,CASSFRRPTDTQYF
TRBV6-5,-,TRBJ1-1,-,TGTGCCAGCACCTCAGGGGTGAACACTGAAGCTTTCTTT,CASTSGVNTEAFF
TRBV7-9,-,TRBJ2-7,TRBD2,TGTGCCAGCAGCTCTTTTGTGGCTAGCGGCTACGAGCAGTACTTC,CASSSFVASGYEQYF
TRBV15,-,TRBJ1-2,-,TGTGCCACCAGCAGTTCAGGGTGGGGTGGCTACACCTTC,CATSSSGWGGYTF
TRBV2,-,TRBJ2-2,TRBD1,TGTGCCAGGAAGGGACAGGTGCCCGGGGAGCTGTTTTTT,CARKGQVPGELFF
TRBV4-2,-,TRBJ2-2,-,TGTGCCAGCAGCCAAGATGGTTGGCAGGCGAACACCGGGGAGCTGTTTTTT,CASSQDGWQANTGELFF
TRBV7-3,-,TRBJ2-1,TRBD2,TGTGCCAGCAGCTCCGCCCCGGGACTAGTCAATGAGCAGTTCTTC,CASSSAPGLVNEQFF
TRBV11-2,-,TRBJ1-3,-,TGTGCCAGCAGCGCCGCCCTGGCCTCTGGAAACACCATATATTTT,CASSAALASGNTIYF
TRBV9,-,TRBJ1-4,-,TGTGCCAGCAGCGTAGAGATGGCAGGGGTTAATGAAAAACTGTTTTTT,CASSVEMAGVNEKLFF
TRBV6-5,-,TRBJ2-7,TRBD1,TGTGCCAGCAGTACGACAGGGAACTACGAGCAGTACTTC,CASSTTGNYEQYF
TRBV5-1,few,TRBJ1-4,-,TGCGCCAGCAGCTTGGGGTCAGCAACTAATGAAAAACTGTTTTTT,CASSLGSATNEKLFF
TRBV5-1,once,TRBJ2-3,-,TGCGCCAGCAGCTGGGTCTCGGGGGTAGATACGCAGTATTTT,CASSWVSGVDTQYF
TRBV13,-,TRBJ2-7,TRBD1,TGTGCCAGCAGCCCAGGGACAGCCTACGAGCAGTACTTC,CASSPGTAYEQYF
TRBV19,-,TRBJ1-1,-,TGTGCCAGTAGTATCGAGACAGGAAGAACTGAAGCTTTCTTT,CASSIETGRTEAFF
TRBV2,once,TRBJ2-3,TRBD1,TGTGCCAGCAGTGGAACAGGGGGCGCAGATACGCAGTATTTT,CASSGTGGADTQYF
TRBV5-6,-,TRBJ2-3,-,TGTGCCAGCAGCTCCCCCGGGACGGGGGGCATTGCAGATACGCAGTATTTT,CASSSPGTGGIADTQYF
TRBV6-5,-,TRBJ2-5,-,TGTGCCAGCAGTTACGTCGGGGAAGAGACTCAGTACTTC,CASSYVGEETQYF
TRBV4-2,-,TRBJ2-1,TRBD2,TGTGCCAGCAGCCAGGACGCTGCGGGAGGCGGTGAGCAGTTCTTC,CASSQDAAGGGEQFF
TRBV6-6,-,TRBJ2-5,-,TGTGCCAGCAGTGCCCCCGGGACTCAGTACTTC,CASSAPGTQYF
TRBV4-1,many,TRBJ1-6,TRBD1,TGCGCCAGCAGCCAAGATCAAGGGACAGCAATCTCACCCCTCCACTTT,CASSQDQGTAISPLHF
TRBV7-9,-,TRBJ2-5,TRBD1,TGTGCCAGCAGCTTCGGGACAGGGGTCCAAGAGACCCAGTACTTC,CASSFGTGVQETQYF
TRBV7-9,-,TRBJ2-2,-,TGTGCCAGCCCGACTGTTTCCAGCACCGGGGAGCTGTTTTTT,CASPTVSSTGELFF
TRBV5-1,-,TRBJ1-2,TRBD1,TGCGCCAGCAGCTTGGTGGGACAGGGGGATGGCTACACCTTC,CASSLVGQGDGYTF
TRBV4-3,few,TRBJ2-1,TRBD1,TGCGCCAGCAGCCAAGTAGAGGGGGCCAGGAGGAATGAGCAGTTCTTC,CASSQVEGARRNEQFF
TRBV6-1,-,TRBJ1-5,-,TGTGCCAGCAGTCCGTATAGCAATCAGCCCCAGCATTTT,CASSPYSNQPQHF
TRBV5-1,-,TRBJ2-7,-,TGCGCCAGCAGCCAGGGACTGCTATCCTACGAGCAGTACTTC,CASSQGLLSYEQYF
TRBV7-3,-,TRBJ2-3,-,TGTGCCAGCGGGAGCAGCACAGATACGCAGTATTTT,CASGSSTDTQYF
TRBV6-5,-,TRBJ1-6,-,TGTGCCAGCAGTCAGGGGAGCTCCTATAATTCACCCCTCCACTTT,CASSQGSSYNSPLHF
TRBV10-3,-,TRBJ2-7,TRBD1,TGTGCCATCAGTGAGGGGACAGACCTCTCCTACGAGCAGTACTTC,CAISEGTDLSYEQYF
TRBV6-5,-,TRBJ1-1,-,TGTGCCAGCAACCCGACAGGTAACATGAACACTGAAGCTTTCTTT,CASNPTGNMNTEAFF
TRBV6-1,-,TRBJ1-5,-,TGTGCCAGCAGTTCACAGGGAGGGCAGCCCCAGCATTTT,CASSSQGGQPQHF
TRBV2,-,TRBJ1-2,TRBD1,TGTGCCAGCAGTTCAGGGGGCACTTCGAGGGGCTACACCTTC,CASSSGGTSRGYTF
TRBV6-6,-,TRBJ2-3,TRBD2,TGTGCCAGCAATTCGGGCGGGAGGGCAGATACGCAGTATTTT,CASNSGGRADTQYF
TRBV7-9,-,TRBJ1-2,-,TGTGCCAGCAGCCCCCTCGGAGATTTGAACTATGGCTACACCTTC,CASSPLGDLNYGYTF
TRBV4-3,-,TRBJ1-6,-,TGCGCCAGCAGCCAAGTATGGAACAGGGTCTCACCCCTCCACTTT,CASSQVWNRVSPLHF
TRBV19,-,TRBJ1-2,TRBD1,TGTGCCAGTAGTATCGCAATTTACCGGGACAGCTATGGCTACACCTTC,CASSIAIYRDSYGYTF
TRBV5-1,-,TRBJ2-7,-,TGCGCCAGCAGATTTGACAGTTTCTACGAGCAGTACTTC,CASRFDSFYEQYF
TRBV9,-,TRBJ1-1,-,TGTGCCAGCAGCACACGTCATTCGGGGACTGAAGCTTTCTTT,CASSTRHSGTEAFF
TRBV29-1,once,TRBJ2-7,TRBD2,TGCAGCGTTCTAGACCTCTTTGCGGGAGGCTACGAGCAGTACTTC,CSVLDLFAGGYEQYF
TRBV5-1,-,TRBJ2-5,-,TGCGCCAGCAGCTTTTCGGCAGGCTATGAAGAGACCCAGTACTTC,CASSFSAGYEETQYF
TRBV27,-,TRBJ1-1,TRBD1,TGTGCCAGCAGAAAACGCCCGGACAGGGGTATCCTTGAAGCTTTCTTT,CASRKRPDRGILEAFF
TRBV19,-,TRBJ1-5,-,TGTGCCAGTAGTCAAAGGGGAGGGGGCAATCAGCCCCAGCATTTT,CASSQRGGGNQPQHF
TRBV4-1,-,TRBJ1-5,-,TGCGCCAGCAGCCAAACGGGGGTAGTTCCCCAGCATTTT,CASSQTGVVPQHF
TRBV5-1,few,TRBJ2-1,-,TGCGCCAGCAGCCCTCAGGGAAACAATGAGCAGTTCTTC,CASSPQGNNEQFF
TRBV12-5,-,TRBJ2-2,TRBD1,TGTGCTAGTGGTCCCCGCCCGGGACAGGGGTCGGCCGGGGAGCTGTTTTTT,CASGPRPGQGSAGELFF
TRBV9,-,TRBJ2-1,-,TGTGCCAGCAGCCCCCAGCGGGTCTCCTACAATGAGCAGTTCTTC,CASSPQRVSYNEQFF
TRBV28,-,TRBJ2-7,-,TGTGCCAGCAGTTTAATGCCGGGGTACGAGCAGTACTTC,CASSLMPGYEQYF